These T cell receptor beta chains were read from a single sample in a study of blood T cell repertoires in COVID-19. Produced via immunoSEQ multiplex PCR; TCRdb's table is partial and in-frame only. The data contain under 200,000 clones, 83% of them singletons. Sequenced: peripheral blood. The receptors derive from a woman aged 40-49 years with acute or convalescent COVID-19. The CDR3 runs from the conserved cysteine through the conserved F or W.

J: TRBJ2-1
length: 15
V: TRBV6-5
CDR3: CASSLGGGGYNEQFF

J: TRBJ1-3
length: 15
V: TRBV12-5
CDR3: CASGRTGTSGNTIYF

J: TRBJ1-1
length: 15
V: TRBV27
CDR3: CASRSGKGANTEAFF

J: TRBJ2-2
length: 16
V: TRBV18
CDR3: CASSPQGTGNTGELFF

J: TRBJ2-1
length: 17
V: TRBV4-1
CDR3: CASSQGLLTRRYNEQFF

J: TRBJ1-5
length: 15
V: TRBV11-2
CDR3: CASSRSSGSNQPQHF

J: TRBJ2-6
length: 14
V: TRBV27
CDR3: CASSLQSGANVLTF

J: TRBJ2-5
length: 14
V: TRBV2
CDR3: CASGGTSERETQYF

J: TRBJ2-2
length: 15
V: TRBV7-9
CDR3: CASKLEQGDTGELFF

J: TRBJ1-5
length: 14
V: TRBV18
CDR3: CASSPERGNQPQHF

J: TRBJ1-4
length: 14
V: TRBV7-2
CDR3: CASSERYQNEKLFF

J: TRBJ1-1
length: 12
V: TRBV19
CDR3: CATDGGNTEAFF

J: TRBJ2-1
length: 12
V: TRBV2
CDR3: CASSSGGREQFF

J: TRBJ1-3
length: 14
V: TRBV3-1/TRBV3-2
CDR3: CASSQGDSGNTIYF

J: TRBJ2-1
length: 15
V: TRBV27
CDR3: CASSLTSGTYNEQFF

J: TRBJ2-2
length: 15
V: TRBV9
CDR3: CASKRGSAITGELFF

J: TRBJ1-2
length: 13
V: TRBV29-1
CDR3: CSVGEKAEYGYTF

J: TRBJ1-5
length: 14
V: TRBV5-5
CDR3: CASSLGGRNQPQHF

J: TRBJ1-2
length: 15
V: TRBV27
CDR3: CASRLRTGANYGYTF

J: TRBJ1-1
length: 14
V: TRBV21-1
CDR3: CASSAGLVVTEAFF

J: TRBJ2-3
length: 15
V: TRBV7-2
CDR3: CASSLVWAGTDTQYF

J: TRBJ1-3
length: 15
V: TRBV28
CDR3: CASRVVAGSGNTIYF

J: TRBJ2-7
length: 12
V: TRBV18
CDR3: CASSSQEPRQYF

J: TRBJ2-7
length: 16
V: TRBV28
CDR3: CASSATSGTGPSGQYF

J: TRBJ1-1
length: 12
V: TRBV30
CDR3: CAHRRSNTEAFF

J: TRBJ2-1
length: 20
V: TRBV6-1
CDR3: CASSGVASGRATNADNEQFF

J: TRBJ2-1
length: 16
V: TRBV23-1
CDR3: CASTPKGIDLLGEQFF

J: TRBJ2-5
length: 17
V: TRBV29-1
CDR3: CSVDRVPGLTELETQYF

J: TRBJ2-5
length: 18
V: TRBV4-1
CDR3: CASSQGTSGRSGKETQYF

J: TRBJ2-7
length: 12
V: TRBV6-1
CDR3: CASSDQGFEQYF

J: TRBJ1-5
length: 13
V: TRBV30
CDR3: CAWSVSTYQPQHF

J: TRBJ1-2
length: 17
V: TRBV18
CDR3: CASSHDAGGAGTYGYTF

J: TRBJ1-2
length: 13
V: TRBV7-8
CDR3: CASSPTDRGGYTF

J: TRBJ2-1
length: 16
V: TRBV5-6
CDR3: CASIFGTGRSYNEQFF

J: TRBJ1-1
length: 13
V: TRBV30
CDR3: CAWSVRGGSEAFF

J: TRBJ1-2
length: 15
V: TRBV11-2
CDR3: CASSLYGSGSYGYTF

J: TRBJ1-1
length: 12
V: TRBV29-1
CDR3: CSSQGQVTEAFF

J: TRBJ2-5
length: 15
V: TRBV5-6
CDR3: CASSVIGETQETQYF

J: TRBJ1-4
length: 15
V: TRBV3-1/TRBV3-2
CDR3: CASSQVLGGSEKLFF

J: TRBJ1-6
length: 17
V: TRBV11-2
CDR3: CASSETPTPLYNSPLHF

J: TRBJ1-2
length: 13
V: TRBV11-2
CDR3: CASSQPGNYGYTF

J: TRBJ2-1
length: 13
V: TRBV11-2
CDR3: CASSRGQNNEQFF

J: TRBJ1-5
length: 15
V: TRBV24-1
CDR3: CATSEGIGVDQPQHF

J: TRBJ2-3
length: 15
V: TRBV24-1
CDR3: CATSDLRQGTDTQYF

J: TRBJ1-4
length: 16
V: TRBV5-1
CDR3: CASSLALGQGGEKLFF

J: TRBJ2-3
length: 16
V: TRBV5-1
CDR3: CASSLGGGGYTDTQYF

J: TRBJ2-5
length: 11
V: TRBV2
CDR3: CASPLGETQYF

J: TRBJ1-1
length: 12
V: TRBV2
CDR3: CASTYGQAEAFF

J: TRBJ2-1
length: 19
V: TRBV27
CDR3: CASSGFGTSGTKGYNEQFF

J: TRBJ2-1
length: 15
V: TRBV10-3
CDR3: CAIAGTSGSSHEQFF

J: TRBJ1-6
length: 14
V: TRBV5-1
CDR3: CASSPGQHNSPLHF

J: TRBJ2-3
length: 11
V: TRBV5-1
CDR3: CASRLTDTQYF

J: TRBJ2-7
length: 18
V: TRBV14
CDR3: CASSQELVQGRISYEQYF

J: TRBJ2-7
length: 12
V: TRBV6-5
CDR3: CASRRDTYEQYF

J: TRBJ1-1
length: 13
V: TRBV30
CDR3: CAWSSTGETEAFF

J: TRBJ2-7
length: 13
V: TRBV5-1
CDR3: CASRNTGIYEQYF